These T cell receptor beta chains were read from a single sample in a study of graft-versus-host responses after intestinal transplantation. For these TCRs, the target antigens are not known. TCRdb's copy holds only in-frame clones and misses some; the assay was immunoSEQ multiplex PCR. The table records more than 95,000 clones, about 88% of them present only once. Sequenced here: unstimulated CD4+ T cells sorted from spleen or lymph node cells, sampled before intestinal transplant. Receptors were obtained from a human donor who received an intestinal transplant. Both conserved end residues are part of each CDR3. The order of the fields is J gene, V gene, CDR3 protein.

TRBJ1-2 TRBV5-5 CASSIAWTGAGYTF
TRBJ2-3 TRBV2 CASSVNLGDTQYF
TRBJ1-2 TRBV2 CASSGDRDYGYTF
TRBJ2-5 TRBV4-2 CASSQDNQETQYF
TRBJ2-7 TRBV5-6 CASSPVRRGRGLYEQYF
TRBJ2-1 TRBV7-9 CASSLATVGTNEQFF
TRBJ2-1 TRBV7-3 CASSPSGVSSYNEQFF
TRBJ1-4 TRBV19 CASAADRNEKLFF
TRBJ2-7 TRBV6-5 CASSTPGQGYEQYF
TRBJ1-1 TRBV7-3 CASSPTVMNTEAFF